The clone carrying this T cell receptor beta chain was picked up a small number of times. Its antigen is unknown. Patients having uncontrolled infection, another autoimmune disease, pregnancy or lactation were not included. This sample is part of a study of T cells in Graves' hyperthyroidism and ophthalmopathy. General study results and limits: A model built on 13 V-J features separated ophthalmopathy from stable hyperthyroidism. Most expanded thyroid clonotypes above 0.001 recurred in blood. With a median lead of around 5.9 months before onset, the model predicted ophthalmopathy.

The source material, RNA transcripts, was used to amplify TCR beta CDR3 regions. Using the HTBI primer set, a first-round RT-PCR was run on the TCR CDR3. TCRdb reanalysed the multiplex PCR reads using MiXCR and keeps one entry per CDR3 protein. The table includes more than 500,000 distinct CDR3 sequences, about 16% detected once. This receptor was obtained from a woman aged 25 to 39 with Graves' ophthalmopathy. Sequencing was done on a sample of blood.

DNA for the CDR3: TGTGCCAGCAGAGTAGGGTTACAGGAGAACTATGGCTACACCTTC. It translates to CASRVGLQENYGYTF. The V gene is TRBV7-9, the J gene TRBJ1-2; possibly TRBD1 for D (5 bases). V lost 6 bases and J 2 bases, leaving 16 bases between the germline ends. The germline V gene has CDR1 SEHNR and CDR2 FQNEAQ (reference sequence). The CDR3 extends over 15 amino acids.